These 20 T cell receptor beta chains share one sample of origin, sequenced in a study of shared clonotypes between healthy human individuals. The table came from immunoSEQ multiplex PCR; TCRdb's copy has only in-frame clones and leaves some out. Among about 1 million clones listed, around four fifths were seen once. The sample taken for sequencing was memory CD4+ T cells sorted from blood. Noted subset: CD45RA-negative fraction. The origin of the receptors is a man younger than 30 in good health.

V is TRBV21-1 and J is TRBJ1-1. TRBV21-1 is given as a pseudogene. CDR3 length: 19 residues. The CDR3 sequence: CASSTKGSEGEGRITEAFF. Written as DNA, the CDR3 is TGTGCCAGCAGCACAAAGGGTAGTGAGGGAGAAGGTAGGATCACTGAAGCTTTCTTT.

The chain employs TRBV2 and TRBJ2-1, with D possibly TRBD1 on 6 matching bases. The CDR3 has 17 amino acids. Looked up from germline, CDR1 is SNHLY and CDR2 is FYNNEI. Trimming took off 0 bases at V and 7 bases at J, with 19 bases between the two ends. The CDR3 DNA reads as TGTGCCAGCAGTGAAGCGACAGGCTATAAACTACCTAATGAGCAGTTCTTC. Translated, it gives CASSEATGYKLPNEQFF.

The rearrangement uses TRBV6-5 and TRBJ1-3; D unclear. Trimming shortened V by 8 bases and J by 0 bases, and 11 bases separated the two germline ends. From germline, CDR1 is MNHEY and CDR2 SVGAGI. The CDR3 is 14 residues long. CDR3 nucleotide sequence: TGTGCCAGCTCCCCGGACCTCTCTGGAAACACCATATATTTT. This encodes CASSPDLSGNTIYF.

V usage is TRBV28 and J usage is TRBJ1-1, with D possibly TRBD1 on 6 matching bases. The CDR3 spans 14 residues. Germline loops: CDR1 MDHEN, CDR2 SYDVKM. Trimming shortened V by 7 bases and J by 0 bases, and 12 bases separated the two germline ends. The DNA of the CDR3 is TGTGCCAGCACGACAGGATCCATGAACACTGAAGCTTTCTTT. Its protein product is CASTTGSMNTEAFF.

This rearrangement joins TRBV10-3 to TRBJ2-3; possible D gene TRBD1, 5 bases. There are 16 residues in the CDR3. Germline CDR1 ENHRY, CDR2 SYGVKD. The V end lost 0 bases, the J end lost 5 bases, and 15 bases lay between the germline ends. CDR3 sequence reads: CAISESGAGSVDTQYF. For the CDR3, the DNA is TGTGCCATCAGTGAGTCAGGGGCCGGGTCGGTAGATACGCAGTATTTT.

This sequence joins TRBV18 and TRBJ1-1; a weak D match, TRBD1 (6 bases). This CDR3 is 17 amino acids long. Germline V gives CDR1 KGHSH, CDR2 LQKENI. Between the trimmed V and J ends, which lost 4 bases and 2 bases, there was a span of 20 bases. CDR3 nucleotide sequence: TGTGCCAGCTCACTCGGACAGCTTCGAGGGGGTAACACTGAAGCTTTCTTT. Its protein is CASSLGQLRGGNTEAFF.

The V gene is TRBV7-2, the J gene TRBJ1-1; possible D gene TRBD1, 5 bases. This CDR3 contains 14 residues. Trimming left V 3 bases short and J 5 bases short, with 13 bases between. Germline V gene data show CDR1 as SGHTA and CDR2 as FQGNSA. Here the CDR3 reads CASSLGGGRTEAFF. CDR3 bases: TGTGCCAGCAGCTTGGGGGGAGGAAGGACTGAAGCTTTCTTT.

This rearrangement joins TRBV15 to TRBJ2-7, with no clear D. This CDR3 region has 14 residues. V gave up 4 bases and J gave up 6 bases, with 16 bases separating them. CDR1 is LNHNV, CDR2 YYDKDF, per germline (reference sequence). The chain's CDR3 is CATSTGSKDAEQYF. CDR3 DNA sequence: TGTGCCACCAGCACCGGATCGAAGGACGCCGAGCAGTACTTC. The full variable domain, in which reference TRBV15 and TRBJ2-7 provide the parts outside the CDR3, is DAMVIQNPRYQVTQFGKPVTLSCSQTLNHNVMYWYQQKSSQAPKLLFHYYDKDFNNEADTPDNFQSRRPNTSFCFLDIRSPGLGDTAMYLCATSTGSKDAEQYFGPGTRLTVT.

J is TRBJ1-1 and V is TRBV5-5, with a possible D match to TRBD1 (5 bases). V was pared by 1 base and J by 1 base, with 8 bases between. Germline V gene sequence: CDR1 SGHKS, CDR2 YYEKEE (reference sequence). This CDR3 comprises 14 residues. Here the CDR3 reads CASSLSDRNTEAFF. The CDR3 coding sequence is TGTGCCAGCAGCTTGTCCGACAGGAACACTGAAGCTTTCTTT.

The chain joins TRBV19 to TRBJ2-7, with D possibly being TRBD2 (7 bases). The CDR3 is 14 residues long. CDR1 and CDR2 from the germline V gene are LNHDA and SQIVND (reference sequence). Trimming stripped 2 bases from V and 0 bases from J, with 8 bases between. The CDR3 bases are TGTGCCAGTAGTATACGGGGGGCCTCCTACGAGCAGTACTTC. Amino acid sequence: CASSIRGASYEQYF.

This clone was counted only a few times. V is TRBV4-1 and J is TRBJ2-2; perhaps TRBD1 as D (6 bases). Trimming pared 6 bases from V and 6 bases from J, leaving 17 bases between. The CDR3 totals 15 residues. Germline CDR1 is MGHRA and CDR2 is YSYEKL. The CDR3 spells CASRAGVAGAGELFF. CDR3 sequence (DNA): TGCGCCAGCAGAGCAGGGGTGGCTGGCGCCGGGGAGCTGTTTTTT.

The genes are TRBV5-1 and TRBJ2-2; 7 nucleotides match TRBD1. The CDR3 runs 14 residues. V dropped 5 bases and J dropped 5; count of bases not matched to a gene: 6. Looked up from germline, CDR1 is SGHRS and CDR2 is YFSETQ. DNA for the CDR3: TGCGCCAGCAGTAGGGGGCAAAGGACCGGGGAGCTGTTTTTT. It specifies CASSRGQRTGELFF.

Comments on this clone: The sample carries other DNA sequences with the same CDR3. The genes are TRBV7-2 and TRBJ2-5; 7 bases line up with TRBD2. V lost 1 base to trimming and J lost 5 bases; unmatched junction nucleotides: 4. CDR3 length: 14 amino acids. CDR1 and CDR2 (germline): SGHTA, FQGNSA. For the CDR3, the DNA is TGTGCCAGCAGCTTAGGTCCCGGGAGGGAGACCCAGTACTTC. Its translation is CASSLGPGRETQYF. The variable domain in full, completed from reference TRBV7-2 and TRBJ2-5, reads GAGVSQSPSNKVTEKGKDVELRCDPISGHTALYWYRQSLGQGLEFLIYFQGNSAPDKSGLPSDRFSAERTGGSVSTLTIQRTQQEDSAVYLCASSLGPGRETQYFGPGTRLLVL.

The chain joins TRBV4-2 to TRBJ1-4; a weak D match, TRBD1 (5 bases). Trimming shortened V by 4 bases and J by 8 bases, and 17 bases separated the two germline ends. Germline CDR1 reads LGHNA; CDR2 reads YNFKEQ. The CDR3 is 15 residues long. Here the CDR3 DNA reads TGTGCCAGCAGCCGTCTCGAGGGAAGGGACGAAAAACTGTTTTTT. This sequence encodes CASSRLEGRDEKLFF.

Comments on this clone: A read error may explain this, as a much larger clone is one base away. This same CDR3 is encoded by further DNA sequences in the sample. This chain connects TRBV9 to TRBJ2-3, with D uncertain. The CDR3 has 12 amino acids. The V and J ends lost 3 bases and 0 bases respectively, with 2 bases between them. Germline CDR1 is SGDLS and CDR2 is YYNGEE. This CDR3 is CASSASTDTQYF. The DNA for the CDR3 is TGTGCCAGCAGCGCTAGCACAGATACGCAGTATTTT.

CDR3 in amino acids: CASSYGSPGSYEQYF. The CDR3, as DNA: TGTGCCAGCAGTTACGGCTCTCCCGGTTCCTACGAGCAGTACTTC. V gene TRBV6-5 combines with J gene TRBJ2-7; unclear D gene. CDR1 MNHEY and CDR2 SVGAGI come from the germline V gene. Trimming cost V 2 bases and J 1 base, with 12 bases left between them. The CDR3 length is 15 residues.

This clone was observed a few times. The chain links TRBV29-1 to TRBJ2-1; perhaps TRBD1 as D (6 bases). The CDR3 covers 12 residues. V lost 5 bases and J lost 5, with 10 bases in between. Germline assignment: CDR1 SQVTM and CDR2 ANQGSEA. The CDR3 loop is CSVTRGNNEQFF. The CDR3 coding sequence is TGCAGCGTTACCAGGGGTAACAATGAGCAGTTCTTC.

This clone appeared once. This chain connects TRBV5-6 to TRBJ1-2; the D is unclear. The germline gives CDR1 SGHDT, CDR2 YYEEEE. The V and J ends lost 4 bases and 5 bases respectively, with 6 bases between them. The CDR3 is 11 amino acids. The chain's CDR3 is CASSAVYGYTF. The CDR3 bases are TGTGCCAGCAGCGCCGTTTATGGCTACACCTTC.

The DNA for the CDR3 is TGTGCCAGCAGTTACCTCACAGGGGGTGGCACTGAAGCTTTCTTT. Translation gives CASSYLTGGGTEAFF. The chain has TRBV6-6 and TRBJ1-1; 8 bases match TRBD1. CDR3 length: 15 amino acids. CDR1 and CDR2 (germline): MNHNY, SVGAGI (reference sequence). Trimming cost V 2 bases and J 4 bases; bases outside gene matches: 6.

This clone was seen once. V gene TRBV30 combines with J gene TRBJ2-1; D not certain. The CDR3 has 11 residues. Germline CDR1 and CDR2: GTSNPN and SVGIG (reference sequence). Trimming left V 2 bases short and J 7 bases short, with 6 bases between. The CDR3 reads CAWSPQNEQFF. Written as DNA, the CDR3 is TGTGCCTGGAGTCCCCAGAATGAGCAGTTCTTC.